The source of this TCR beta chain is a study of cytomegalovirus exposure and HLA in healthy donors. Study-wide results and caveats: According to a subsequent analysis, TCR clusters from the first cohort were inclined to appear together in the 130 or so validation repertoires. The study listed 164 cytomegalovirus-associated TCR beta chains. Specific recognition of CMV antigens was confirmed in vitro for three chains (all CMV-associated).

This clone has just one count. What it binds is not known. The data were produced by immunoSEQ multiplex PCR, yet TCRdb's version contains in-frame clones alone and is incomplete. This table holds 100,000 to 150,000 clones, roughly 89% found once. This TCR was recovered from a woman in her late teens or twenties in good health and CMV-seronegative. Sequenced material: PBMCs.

CDR3 in DNA: TGTGCCAGCAGTGAACTCCACAGGGAACCTGGAAACACCATATATTTT. It translates to CASSELHREPGNTIYF. V and J are TRBV25-1 and TRBJ1-3; a weak D match, TRBD1 (6 bases). Per the germline V gene, CDR1 is MGHDK and CDR2 is SYGVNS. V dropped 2 bases and J dropped 2 bases, with 13 bases sitting between them. This CDR3 has 16 residues.